The following is a TCR beta chain sequence with its context. At least ten counts were recorded for this clonotype. Its antigen remains undetermined. One base away there is no much larger clone; base qualities are not given. V loses 8 bases, J loses 1 base, and the germline ends lie 16 bases apart. Per the germline V gene, KGHSH is the CDR1 and LQKENI is the CDR2. The CDR3 runs 15 residues from the cysteine to the phenylalanine. Left in the record is the CDR3 DNA by itself, 45 bases read in frame from the first base. This entry is derived from a study of regulatory T cells in long-lasting Graves disease (dated by TCRdb to the early 2020s). About the study as a whole: Antithyroid drugs had been taken for less than 3 months by newly diagnosed Graves' disease patients. Patients with persistent Graves' disease were compared with patients with newly diagnosed Graves' disease using TCR sequencing and RNA sequencing of peripheral blood. The study took place in China and was registered as a clinical trial. A total of some 35 samples underwent TCR sequencing, from about 13 patients with persistent Graves' disease and roughly 20 patients with newly diagnosed Graves' disease.

Libraries were built with multiplex PCR. Instrument on record: Illumina HiSeq 4000. iRepertoire HTBI primers and Arm-PCR amplification of CDR3 regions were used to construct TCR beta libraries. Before sequencing, the PCR products underwent gel purification. Turning to the authors' computational methods: Gene usage analysis of CDR3 amino acid clonotypes relied on the 62 TRBV and 13 to 15 TRBJ segments identified across samples. COPE and FqMerger were used to merge the filtered high-quality paired reads into contigs. BLAST was used to align contigs to IMGT TRBV, TRBD and TRBJ reference genes, and CDR3 was defined according to IMGT. Any clonotype with a frequency above 0.1% was classified as a highly expanded clone. Shannon entropy served as the measure of repertoire diversity, while the Gini coefficient captured V-J evenness. Public clonotypes were defined as clonotypes shared by more than one individual. TCRdb took the public reads, trimmed them with fastp at Q25, ran MiXCR for clone calling and kept in-frame beta chains. All rows with the same CDR3 protein become a single entry with the most common DNA and genes. TCRdb, rather than the study authors, made the V and J calls. The sample records about 420,000 distinct CDR3 sequences, about a sixth of which are singletons. In total, the top ten clones hold around a quarter of the sample.

Study-wide findings and limitations: The small sample size was acknowledged by the authors as a limitation that may reduce accuracy. More public clonotypes were shared among persistent patients (over 2,500) than among newly diagnosed patients (more than 950). Because the primary lesion, thyroid tissue, could not be accessed, the study looked at peripheral blood alone. Sequencing and analysis were restricted to the TCR beta chain. Compared with newly diagnosed patients, persistent Graves' disease patients had lower TCR Shannon entropy and fewer highly expanded clones, which suggests clonal expansion. TRBV28, TRBJ1-2 and TRBJ2-5 were preferentially used in persistent disease, while TRBV20-1 and TRBJ2-1 were favored in newly diagnosed disease.

The meaning of the sample's time point label: newly diagnosed GD, antithyroid drugs for less than 3 months. RNA was extracted from PBMCs in TRIzol for both TCR sequencing and RNA sequencing. The diagnosis of Graves' disease followed American Thyroid Association guidelines. Patients were recruited from an endocrinology department in Xi'an, China. Each patient gave 9 to 10 milliliters of peripheral blood, collected in an EDTA anticoagulant tube. PBMCs were isolated by Ficoll Paque Plus density gradient separation without further T cell sorting. An Agilent 2100 Bioanalyzer and agarose gel were used to check RNA quality, and a NanoDrop 2000 was used to measure RNA concentration. Separately, the same data were catalogued under a study of T cells in Graves' hyperthyroidism and ophthalmopathy. Per that second paper: Stable Graves' hyperthyroidism was defined as the absence of progression to ophthalmopathy over 18 months of follow-up. Hyperthyroidism patients were newly diagnosed, had a disease duration of under 2 months, and were aged 18 to 65 years. Exclusion was applied to patients with uncontrolled infections, other autoimmune diseases, pregnancy or lactation. Diagnoses were based on clinical symptoms, serum thyroxine and TRAb, thyroid ultrasound and orbital computed tomography. For the first round of RT-PCR on the TCR CDR3, the HTBI primer set was used together with the Qiagen OneStep RT-PCR kit. Most expanded thyroid clonotypes (frequency above 0.001) were also found in blood, which suggests that blood repertoires may mirror thyroid immune responses. Ophthalmopathy was separated from stable hyperthyroidism by a 13 V-J signature model, with roughly 88% sensitivity and about 81% specificity obtained in cross-validation and 80%/75% obtained in testing. In validation, progression to ophthalmopathy was predicted by the model with around 70% sensitivity and 72% to 85% specificity, a median of roughly 6 months before onset. A discovery cohort of about 95 patients, roughly 45 with Graves' ophthalmopathy and more than 55 with stable Graves' hyperthyroidism, was used to find distinguishing TCR V-J signatures. Prospective prediction of ophthalmopathy was tested in an independent validation cohort of approximately 19 hyperthyroidism patients and roughly 16 patients who later progressed to ophthalmopathy. The 100 or so discovery patients were divided at random into training and test sets in a 7:3 ratio. In addition, the study compared T-cell repertoires in thyroid tissue and in blood from about six Graves' hyperthyroidism patients. After sampling, hyperthyroidism patients received methimazole starting at 30 mg daily, and ophthalmopathy patients received high-dose intravenous methylprednisolone. A second multiplex PCR round built the libraries, followed by size selection and purification. Sequencing of the libraries was done on an Illumina HiSeq2000 using paired-end 100 bp reads. Raw data were processed with SOAPnuke, discarding reads with adapters, uncalled bases, mean Phred below 15, or no exact constant-primer or identifier match. High-quality paired reads were merged using COPE v1.2.5, and each unique nucleotide sequence was defined as a clonotype. MiTCR v1.1 was used to align the clonotypes against IMGT TRBV, TRBD and TRBJ reference segments. The analysis included only V-J combinations with a frequency above 0.0001, which together covered over 98% of the repertoires. A TCS score was defined as the ratio of F50 (clonal expansion) to E x V (chaos), with BLOSUM62-based TCRdist applied between CDR3 peptides within each V-J. Welch's t-statistics and random forest reduced around 520 V-J features to 13, which were used in a naive Bayes classifier (R e1071). No statistical method was used to fix the sample size in advance, and group allocation was not hidden from the investigators. TCR Vbeta CDR3 sequencing of around 130 peripheral blood samples (43 ophthalmopathy, under 80 hyperthyroidism and roughly 17 progressor patients) is reported in the paper.

The sequence joins TRBV18 to TRBJ2-3; the D gene is possibly TRBD1 or TRBD2, each agreeing over 5 bases. The receptor was derived from a woman between 18 and 29 years old with Graves disease. Donor details come from another sample of the same person, matched by shared clones. This specimen was peripheral blood mononuclear cells (PBMCs), taken at new diagnosis, from a patient treated with antithyroid drugs. The nucleotide sequence reads TGTGCCAGCCACTTGGCCCGAGGGGGCACAGATACGCAGTATTTT. Its product reads: CASHLARGGTDTQYF.